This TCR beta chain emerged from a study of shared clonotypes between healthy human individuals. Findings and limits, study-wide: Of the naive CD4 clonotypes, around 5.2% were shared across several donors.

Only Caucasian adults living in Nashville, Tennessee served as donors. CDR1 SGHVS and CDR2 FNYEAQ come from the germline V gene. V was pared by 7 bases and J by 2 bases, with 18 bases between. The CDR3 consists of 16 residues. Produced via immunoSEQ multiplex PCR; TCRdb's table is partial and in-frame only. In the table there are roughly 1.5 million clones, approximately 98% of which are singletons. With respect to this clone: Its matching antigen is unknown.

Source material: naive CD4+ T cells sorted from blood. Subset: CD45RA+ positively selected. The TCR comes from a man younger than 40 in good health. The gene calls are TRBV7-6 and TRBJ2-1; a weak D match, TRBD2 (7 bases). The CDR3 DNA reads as TGTGCCAGCAAAGGCGGGAGAGGGGGGACCTACAATGAGCAGTTCTTC. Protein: CASKGGRGGTYNEQFF.